One sample yielded the 32 T cell receptor beta chains listed below, sequenced in a study of blood T cell repertoires in COVID-19. Clones were sequenced by immunoSEQ multiplex PCR, and TCRdb holds only the in-frame ones, with some missing. Seen here are approximately 200,000 clones, approximately 81% observed once, and the top ten hold 8% to 13%. Sequencing was performed on peripheral blood. All receptors derive from a woman older than 75 with acute or convalescent COVID-19.

The J gene is TRBJ1-4, the V gene TRBV3-1 (or the pseudogene TRBV3-2); D unresolved. The CDR3 consists of 16 residues. CDR1 LGHDT and CDR2 YNNKEL come from the germline V gene (reference sequence). V dropped 3 bases and J dropped 4 bases, with 15 bases sitting between them. CDR3 coding DNA: TGTGCCAGCAGCCAGCTGGGTGAGGGAAATAATGAAAAACTGTTTTTT. As protein: CASSQLGEGNNEKLFF.

The J gene is TRBJ2-7, the V gene TRBV9; TRBD2 matches at 11 bases. CDR3 length equals 16 residues. J was trimmed by 4 bases and V by 4 bases; bases with no gene match: 10. CDR1 and CDR2 (germline): SGDLS, YYNGEE. CDR3 amino acids: CASSLTSGAASYEQYF. The DNA of the CDR3 is TGTGCCAGCAGCTTGACTAGCGGGGCCGCCTCTTACGAGCAGTACTTC.

This sequence joins TRBV19 and TRBJ1-3; D is undetermined. V gave up 6 bases and J gave up 9 bases, with 18 bases separating them. The CDR3 covers 14 residues. CDR1 is LNHDA, CDR2 SQIVND, per germline (reference sequence). Written as DNA, the CDR3 is TGTGCCAGTAGGAACCCAGGAGGTGGAGGCACCATATATTTT. Its protein is CASRNPGGGGTIYF.

The rearrangement uses TRBV11-2 and TRBJ1-3, with 10 bases lining up with TRBD1. Trimming cost V 2 bases and J 4 bases; bases outside gene matches: 8. Germline values: CDR1 SGHAT, CDR2 FQNNGV. The CDR3 has 17 residues. The CDR3 region has the DNA TGTGCCAGCAGCTTACTCCTCGGACAGGGGGTCGGAAACACCATATATTTT. It translates to CASSLLLGQGVGNTIYF.

The chain has TRBV30 and TRBJ1-1, with a possible D match to TRBD1 (6 bases). V was clipped by 0 bases and J by 5 bases, with 16 bases between them. CDR1 and CDR2 (germline): GTSNPN, SVGIG (reference sequence). The CDR3 covers 15 residues. For the CDR3, the DNA is TGTGCCTGGAGTGTGTTTGGGACAACGAGAACTGAAGCTTTCTTT. It specifies CAWSVFGTTRTEAFF.

This chain links TRBV5-6 with TRBJ1-2; D remains unclear. The CDR3 covers 15 residues. Trimming pared 0 bases from V and 14 bases from J, leaving 23 bases between. The V gene's germline CDR1 is SGHDT and CDR2 YYEEEE. This chain's CDR3 is CASSLGSGSITRGTF. In DNA form, the CDR3 reads TGTGCCAGCAGCTTGGGTTCGGGGAGTATAACGCGTGGAACCTTC.

The V gene is TRBV10-2, the J gene TRBJ1-1; D gene ambiguous. The CDR3 runs to 13 residues. Germline V lookup: CDR1 WSHSY, CDR2 SAAADI. Trimming took 0 bases from V and 10 from J, leaving 12 bases between them. CDR3 loop: CASSESLRRVAFF. The CDR3 DNA reads TGCGCCAGCAGTGAGTCCTTAAGGCGGGTAGCTTTCTTT.

V usage is TRBV5-4 and J usage is TRBJ2-5, with TRBD1 identical over 9 bases. Germline assignment: CDR1 SGHNT and CDR2 YYREEE (reference sequence). V gave up 4 bases and J gave up 0 bases; unmatched junction bases: 4. CDR3 length equals 15 residues. Written as DNA, the CDR3 is TGTGCCAGCAGCCCCGGGACAGGGAACCAAGAGACCCAGTACTTC. Its translation is CASSPGTGNQETQYF. Using reference TRBV5-4 and TRBJ2-5 for the parts outside the CDR3, the full variable domain is ETGVTQSPTHLIKTRGQQVTLRCSSQSGHNTVSWYQQALGQGPQFIFQYYREEENGRGNFPPRFSGLQFPNYSSELNVNALELDDSALYLCASSPGTGNQETQYFGPGTRLLVL.

The CDR3 nucleotides are TGTGCCAGCAGCCGCACAGGGGGGGGTAACACTGAAGCTTTCTTT. Translating it yields CASSRTGGGNTEAFF. This chain uses TRBV11-3 with TRBJ1-1; 8 bases are a match to TRBD1. CDR3 length: 15 residues. V shed 5 bases and J 2 bases; nucleotides not matched to a gene: 7. Germline assignment: CDR1 SGHNT and CDR2 YENEEA.

This clone has a handful of counts. The chain combines TRBV28 with TRBJ2-1, with 10 bases lining up with TRBD1. The CDR3 extends over 16 amino acids. Germline V lookup: CDR1 MDHEN, CDR2 SYDVKM. Trimming at V came to 6 bases and at J to 0 bases, leaving 5 bases not matched to a gene. The CDR3 region has the DNA TGTGCCAGCAGCCCGGACAGGGGGAGCTCCTACAATGAGCAGTTCTTC. Translation: CASSPDRGSSYNEQFF.

There are a few counts of this clone. The chain joins TRBV5-1 to TRBJ1-3; unclear D gene. This CDR3 spans 15 amino acids. Trimming removed 0 bases at V and 0 bases at J, with 7 bases between. Germline lookup yields CDR1 SGHRS and CDR2 YFSETQ. CDR3 nucleotides: TGCGCCAGCAGCTTGGCGTACAGCTCTGGAAACACCATATATTTT. It is translated as CASSLAYSSGNTIYF.

The rearrangement links TRBV7-2 to TRBJ2-3; TRBD1 matches at 11 bases. Germline assignment: CDR1 SGHTA and CDR2 FQGNSA. The V gene end was trimmed by 2 bases and the J gene end by 4 bases; junction bases not matched to a gene: 2. The CDR3 runs 15 residues. CDR3 nucleotide sequence: TGTGCCAGCAGCTTAACGGGACAGGGGGCAGATACGCAGTATTTT. This encodes CASSLTGQGADTQYF.

In its sample, this clone was seen a few times. The rearrangement joins TRBV3-1 (or the pseudogene TRBV3-2) to TRBJ1-1, with D possibly TRBD1 on 5 matching bases. This CDR3 contains 15 residues. With 6 bases removed from V and 3 bases from J, the gap between germline ends came to 17 bases. Germline CDR1 is LGHDT and CDR2 is YNNKEL (reference sequence). Here the CDR3 reads CASRGGTVGYTEAFF. The CDR3, as DNA: TGTGCCAGCAGGGGGGGGACGGTGGGGTACACTGAAGCTTTCTTT.

J is TRBJ2-5 and V is TRBV19; weak D call: TRBD2 (5 bases). This CDR3 has 15 amino acids. V was clipped by 2 bases and J by 1 base, with 11 bases between them. Germline CDR1 reads LNHDA; CDR2 reads SQIVND (reference sequence). The CDR3 DNA follows: TGTGCCAGTAGTATACGCGGACGGGGCCAAGAGACCCAGTACTTC. Translated: CASSIRGRGQETQYF.

V and J are TRBV7-2 and TRBJ2-3; 12 positions match TRBD2. With V trimmed by 1 base and J by 6 bases, 5 bases remained unmatched. Germline CDR1 and CDR2: SGHTA and FQGNSA. The CDR3 is made up of 16 amino acids. CDR3 in DNA: TGTGCCAGCAGCTTAGGACTAGCGGGGGTCGGGGATACGCAGTATTTT. It is translated as CASSLGLAGVGDTQYF.

V and J are TRBV7-9 and TRBJ1-4; D remains unclear. Germline V CDR1 and CDR2: SEHNR, FQNEAQ (reference sequence). Trimming left V 0 bases short and J 0 bases short, with 8 bases between. This CDR3 contains 16 residues. DNA of the CDR3: TGTGCCAGCAGCTTAGCCGTCAGTGCAACTAATGAAAAACTGTTTTTT. Translation: CASSLAVSATNEKLFF.

This chain connects TRBV6-5 to TRBJ2-3, with 10 bases matching TRBD2. Germline V gives CDR1 MNHEY, CDR2 SVGAGI. Trimming removed 5 bases from V and 3 bases from J; junction bases left unmatched: 5. The length of the CDR3 is 15 residues. The CDR3 spells CASSMGLALTDTQYF. CDR3 nucleotides: TGTGCCAGCAGTATGGGACTAGCGTTGACAGATACGCAGTATTTT.

The rearrangement uses TRBV20-1 and TRBJ1-5; D perhaps matches TRBD1 (6 bases). The CDR3 loop spans 15 amino acids. CDR1 DFQATT and CDR2 SNEGSKA come from the germline V gene (reference sequence). V was cut by 3 bases and J by 2 bases, with 14 bases left in between. Written as DNA, the CDR3 is TGCAGTGCTAGTCCAGGGGTAGGCCGCAATCAGCCCCAGCATTTT. Translation gives CSASPGVGRNQPQHF.

CDR3 sequence (DNA): TGTGCCAGCAGTCCCTCGTCCCTCCCGTATGAAAAACTGTTTTTT. Translating it yields CASSPSSLPYEKLFF. The chain is built from TRBV27 and TRBJ1-4; D gene unclear. This CDR3 region has 15 residues. The V gene's germline CDR1 is MNHEY and CDR2 SMNVEV (reference sequence). Trimming cost V 5 bases and J 6 bases, with 16 bases left between them. The whole variable domain, filled in from reference TRBV27 and TRBJ1-4, reads EAQVTQNPRYLITVTGKKLTVTCSQNMNHEYMSWYRQDPGLGLRQIYYSMNVEVTDKGDVPEGYKVSRKEKRNFPLILESPSPNQTSLYFCASSPSSLPYEKLFFGSGTQLSVL.

The chain has TRBV27 and TRBJ1-2; TRBD1 matches 9 bases. In germline, CDR1 is MNHEY, CDR2 SMNVEV (reference sequence). The CDR3 length is 13 residues. V lost 3 bases and J lost 7; bases outside the gene matches: 3. Here the CDR3 reads CASSLGQGAGYTF. The CDR3 nucleotides read TGTGCCAGCAGTTTGGGACAGGGCGCTGGCTACACCTTC.

This clone was counted a single time. The rearrangement links TRBV4-2 to TRBJ1-3; weak D call: TRBD1 (6 bases). The germline V gene has CDR1 LGHNA and CDR2 YNFKEQ. The V end lost 2 bases, the J end lost 0 bases, and 14 bases lay between the germline ends. The CDR3 is 17 residues long. This CDR3 is CASSQLPGQSSGNTIYF. As DNA, the CDR3 is TGTGCCAGCAGCCAATTGCCGGGACAAAGCTCTGGAAACACCATATATTTT.

The gene calls are TRBV9 and TRBJ1-1; TRBD1 is a possible D gene (6 bases). V lost 3 bases to trimming and J lost 1 base, with 13 bases between them. CDR3 size: 15 residues. Germline V lookup: CDR1 SGDLS, CDR2 YYNGEE. CDR3 region: CASSARTGQNTEAFF. CDR3 nucleotide sequence: TGTGCCAGCAGCGCCAGAACAGGGCAGAACACTGAAGCTTTCTTT.

This clone came up once. The DNA for the CDR3 is TGTGCTAGTGGTTTGGTACGGTTCCAGGGCCCCTACGAGCAGTACTTC. Translation gives CASGLVRFQGPYEQYF. J is TRBJ2-7 and V is TRBV12-5; perhaps TRBD1 as D (5 bases). CDR3 length: 16 residues. Germline V gene data show CDR1 as LGHNT and CDR2 as FRNRAP. Trimming removed 0 bases at V and 2 bases at J, with 14 bases between.

The chain uses TRBV27 and TRBJ2-4; D possibly corresponds to TRBD1 (6 bases). Germline CDR1 is MNHEY and CDR2 is SMNVEV (reference sequence). V was pared by 3 bases and J by 7 bases, with 13 bases between. The CDR3 is made up of 14 amino acids. The CDR3 reads CASSFLRDTNIQYF. The CDR3 nucleotides read TGTGCCAGCAGTTTCCTCCGGGACACTAACATTCAGTACTTC.

The chain couples TRBV5-1 to TRBJ2-5; 13 positions agree with TRBD2. There are 20 residues in the CDR3. Germline V CDR1 and CDR2: SGHRS, YFSETQ. The V segment lost 1 base and the J segment 2 bases; nucleotides outside the gene matches: 14. In DNA form, the CDR3 reads TGCGCCAGCAGCTTGATTCCCGCCGGGACTAGCGGGGTAGAGCAAGAGACCCAGTACTTC. Residues: CASSLIPAGTSGVEQETQYF.

V usage is TRBV6-4 and J usage is TRBJ1-5; D is ambiguous. The CDR3 totals 10 residues. The V and J ends lost 8 bases and 5 bases respectively, with 4 bases between them. Germline V gene lookup returns CDR1 MRHNA and CDR2 SNTAGT. CDR3 sequence reads: CASPDQPQHF. CDR3 DNA sequence: TGTGCCAGCCCTGATCAGCCCCAGCATTTT.

The chain recombines TRBV11-3 with TRBJ1-1; 8 bases line up with TRBD1. There are 17 residues in the CDR3. Trimming cost V 8 bases and J 1 base; bases outside gene matches: 15. Germline CDR1 and CDR2: SGHNT and YENEEA. CDR3 residues: CASGKAGGQVSNTEAFF. The CDR3 DNA reads TGTGCCAGCGGTAAAGCGGGGGGACAGGTCTCGAACACTGAAGCTTTCTTT.

This sequence joins TRBV5-5 and TRBJ1-2; TRBD1 might be the D (6 bases). The CDR3 loop spans 18 amino acids. V was trimmed by 1 base and J by 5 bases, leaving 24 bases between them. Looked up from germline, CDR1 is SGHKS and CDR2 is YYEKEE (reference sequence). CDR3 sequence: CASSLSWETGFGKYGYTF. The CDR3 nucleotides are TGTGCCAGCAGCTTGAGTTGGGAAACAGGGTTCGGCAAATATGGCTACACCTTC.

This clone was seen only a few times. The chain uses TRBV11-3 and TRBJ2-7; 8 bases fit TRBD2. This CDR3 has 16 residues. V lost 1 base and J lost 3; bases outside the gene matches: 8. CDR1 is SGHNT and CDR2 is YENEEA in the germline V gene. CDR3 bases: TGTGCCAGCAGCTTAGCCGAGCAGCGGGGGAACTACGAGCAGTACTTC. Translated: CASSLAEQRGNYEQYF.

The rearrangement uses TRBV5-6 and TRBJ1-6, with D perhaps matching TRBD1 (5 bases). CDR1 and CDR2 from the germline V gene are SGHDT and YYEEEE. V was pared by 5 bases and J by 2 bases, with 11 bases between. This CDR3 has 15 amino acids. CDR3 sequence (DNA): TGTGCCAGCAGGGCTGGCAGGGCCTATAATTCACCCCTCCACTTT. Its translation is CASRAGRAYNSPLHF.

V gene TRBV4-3 combines with J gene TRBJ2-2; D uncertain. CDR1 is LGHNA, CDR2 YSLEER, per germline. The V and J ends lost 1 base and 4 bases respectively, with 13 bases between them. This CDR3 region has 16 residues. CDR3 region: CASSQVTGVGTGELFF. The DNA for the CDR3 is TGCGCCAGCAGCCAAGTAACCGGAGTCGGCACCGGGGAGCTGTTTTTT.

As DNA, the CDR3 is TGTGCCAGCAGTTACGGACAGAACTCCTACGAGCAGTACTTC. Residues: CASSYGQNSYEQYF. The chain links TRBV6-5 to TRBJ2-7, with a weak D call TRBD1 (6 bases). CDR1 and CDR2 from the germline V gene are MNHEY and SVGAGI. The V end was cut by 2 bases, the J end by 0 bases, with 8 bases between. This CDR3 region has 14 residues.